These 10 T cell receptor beta chains share one sample of origin, sequenced in a study of blood T cell repertoires in COVID-19 (TCRdb year 2020). Library prep was done by the immunoSEQ multiplex PCR assay. TCRdb took over this immuneACCESS table, retaining in-frame rearrangements with V and J assigned. Such tables are incomplete; in checked studies, under half of the missing clones stem from an unresolved V gene, and the remainder is unexplained. For this sample the table gives 200,000 to 250,000 clones, of which approximately 83% were detected only once. The leading ten clones occupy roughly 1.3% of the sample. The source material was peripheral blood. The receptors shown here come from a woman in her twenties or thirties with COVID-19, enrolled during active disease.

V usage is TRBV5-4 and J usage is TRBJ1-1; D gene uncertain. The V gene lost 4 bases and the J gene lost 3 bases, with 13 bases spanning the gap. CDR1 and CDR2 from the germline V gene are SGHNT and YYREEE (reference sequence). The CDR3 is made up of 14 amino acids. CDR3 amino acids: CASSTETGYTEAFF. Here the CDR3 DNA reads TGTGCCAGCAGCACCGAGACCGGGTACACTGAAGCTTTCTTT.

This chain joins TRBV11-2 and TRBJ2-7; 7 nucleotides align to TRBD2. CDR3 length equals 11 residues. J was trimmed by 7 bases and V by 5 bases; bases with no gene match: 2. Germline V gene sequence: CDR1 SGHAT, CDR2 FQNNGV. The CDR3 DNA follows: TGTGCCAGCAGCCCCGGGAGGGAGCAGTACTTC. Translated: CASSPGREQYF. Based on the CDR3 plus reference TRBV11-2 and TRBJ2-7, the full variable domain is EAGVAQSPRYKIIEKRQSVAFWCNPISGHATLYWYQQILGQGPKLLIQFQNNGVVDDSQLPKDRFSAERLKGVDSTLKIQPAKLEDSAVYLCASSPGREQYFGPGTRLTVT.

This clone has just a few counts. The chain couples TRBV3-1 (or the pseudogene TRBV3-2) to TRBJ2-1; TRBD2 might be the D (7 bases). This CDR3 contains 15 residues. The V and J ends lost 4 bases and 7 bases respectively, with 17 bases between them. Germline-derived CDR1 and CDR2 are LGHDT and YNNKEL (reference sequence). The CDR3 coding sequence is TGTGCCAGCAGCCCCGAGGGGGGGCAGTGGAATGAGCAGTTCTTC. Its translation: CASSPEGGQWNEQFF.

The chain couples TRBV2 to TRBJ2-5; D uncertain. This CDR3 has 12 residues. Germline CDR1 and CDR2: SNHLY and FYNNEI. V was clipped by 8 bases and J by 6 bases, with 13 bases between them. CDR3 residues: CASRRFGKTQYF. CDR3 coding DNA: TGTGCCAGCCGGCGGTTTGGAAAGACCCAGTACTTC.

This clone was detected only once. V is TRBV6-6 and J is TRBJ1-2; D uncertain. This CDR3 has 12 residues. CDR1 and CDR2 from the germline V gene are MNHNY and SVGAGI (reference sequence). The V and J ends lost 6 bases and 7 bases respectively, with 12 bases between them. DNA of the CDR3: TGTGCCAGCAGCTTCGTAGGGAGTGGCTACACCTTC. Its translation is CASSFVGSGYTF.

This clone was detected a few times. The genes are TRBV3-1 (or the pseudogene TRBV3-2) and TRBJ1-5; possible D gene TRBD1, 5 bases. CDR1 is LGHDT and CDR2 is YNNKEL in the germline V gene (reference sequence). This CDR3 has 15 amino acids. The ends were cut back, 1 base at V and 2 bases at J, with 9 bases in the middle. CDR3 sequence (DNA): TGTGCCAGCAGCCAAGGCTGGGGGGGCAATCAGCCCCAGCATTTT. This gives the protein CASSQGWGGNQPQHF.

The chain has TRBV6-5 and TRBJ2-3; TRBD1 matches at 9 bases. CDR3 size: 15 residues. Germline CDR1 reads MNHEY; CDR2 reads SVGAGI. Trimming removed 6 bases from V and 2 bases from J; junction bases left unmatched: 6. The DNA of the CDR3 is TGTGCCAGCAGGACCGGGACAGGGATCACAGATACGCAGTATTTT. It translates to CASRTGTGITDTQYF.

The CDR3 reads CAWRGTALREQYF. CDR3 DNA sequence: TGTGCCTGGAGAGGGACAGCCCTTAGGGAGCAGTACTTC. V gene TRBV30 combines with J gene TRBJ2-7; TRBD1 matches at 7 bases. Trimming removed 3 bases from V and 7 bases from J; junction bases left unmatched: 9. The CDR3 has 13 amino acids. Germline lookup yields CDR1 GTSNPN and CDR2 SVGIG (reference sequence).

The chain has TRBV27 and TRBJ2-3, with D maybe TRBD1 (5 bases). CDR1 is MNHEY and CDR2 is SMNVEV in the germline V gene (reference sequence). Trimming took 2 bases from V and 2 from J, leaving 14 bases between them. The CDR3 is 16 residues long. This CDR3 reads CASSLIRGRPTDTQYF. For the CDR3, the DNA is TGTGCCAGCAGTTTAATTAGGGGCAGGCCCACAGATACGCAGTATTTT.

V usage is TRBV2 and J usage is TRBJ1-6; 9 bases map to TRBD1. Germline values: CDR1 SNHLY, CDR2 FYNNEI. V lost 6 bases and J lost 10; bases outside the gene matches: 7. The CDR3 has 14 amino acids. The CDR3 reads CASRLDRGGSPLHF. CDR3 bases: TGTGCCAGCAGGCTGGACAGGGGTGGATCACCCCTCCACTTT.